The 14 T cell receptor beta chains given below trace back to one sample, sequenced in a study of tumor-infiltrating lymphocytes in localized non-small cell lung cancer. Using immunoSEQ multiplex PCR, the repertoire was profiled, and TCRdb retains in-frame clones only, with some absent. The sample has fewer than 20,000 clones; 69% are singletons. Sequencing was done on a sample of lung tumor tissue. These receptors were taken from a human donor with non-small cell lung cancer.

This clone was seen just once. This chain connects TRBV6-5 to TRBJ1-5; TRBD1 might be the D (6 bases). The germline gives CDR1 MNHEY, CDR2 SVGAGI. The CDR3 spans 15 residues. The ends were cut back, 5 bases at V and 3 bases at J, with 14 bases in the middle. The CDR3 DNA follows: TGTGCCAGCAGTCGAAAGGGGGAAACCAATCAGCCCCAGCATTTT. It codes for CASSRKGETNQPQHF.

V and J are TRBV5-1 and TRBJ2-5, with D maybe TRBD2 (6 bases). Germline loops: CDR1 SGHRS, CDR2 YFSETQ. The germline V and J ends were trimmed by 2 bases and 5 bases, with 13 bases remaining between them. The CDR3 is made up of 14 amino acids. The CDR3 loop reads CASSFTSGRETQYF. The CDR3 DNA is TGCGCCAGCAGCTTTACTTCGGGGAGGGAGACCCAGTACTTC.

The rearrangement uses TRBV19 and TRBJ2-7, with a weak D call TRBD2 (5 bases). Per the germline V gene, CDR1 is LNHDA and CDR2 is SQIVND (reference sequence). There are 13 residues in the CDR3. Deletions cut 7 bases from V and 6 bases from J, with 16 bases between. The DNA for the CDR3 is TGTGCCAGTAAGGAGGTAGGAGGCGCCGAGCAGTACTTC. This codes for CASKEVGGAEQYF.

The chain joins TRBV6-5 to TRBJ1-1; D not certain. This CDR3 comprises 14 residues. Deletions cut 2 bases from V and 9 bases from J, with 16 bases between. From germline, CDR1 is MNHEY and CDR2 SVGAGI. The CDR3 region is CASSYGVGRRKAFF. CDR3 nucleotide sequence: TGTGCCAGCAGTTACGGGGTTGGACGGCGTAAAGCTTTCTTT.

V and J are TRBV19 and TRBJ2-7; 12 nucleotides align to TRBD2. V was pared by 5 bases and J by 4 bases, with 12 bases of the junction left unmatched. This CDR3 has 17 residues. In germline, CDR1 is LNHDA, CDR2 SQIVND (reference sequence). The CDR3 here is CASSQRTSGARGYEQYF. The CDR3 nucleotides read TGTGCCAGTAGTCAAAGGACTAGCGGGGCCCGGGGGTACGAGCAGTACTTC.

V is TRBV5-8 and J is TRBJ1-5; 8 nucleotides match TRBD1. From germline, CDR1 is SGHTS and CDR2 YDEGEE. The CDR3 extends over 15 amino acids. After removal of 3 bases from V and 0 bases from J, the junction contained 2 bases not matched to a gene. CDR3 in amino acids: CASSWTGISNQPQHF. The DNA for the CDR3 is TGTGCCAGCAGCTGGACAGGGATTAGCAATCAGCCCCAGCATTTT. Using reference TRBV5-8 and TRBJ1-5 for the parts outside the CDR3, the full variable domain is EAGVTQSPTHLIKTRGQQATLRCSPISGHTSVYWYQQALGLGLQFLLWYDEGEERNRGNFPPRFSGRQFPNYSSELNVNALELEDSALYLCASSWTGISNQPQHFGDGTRLSIL.

V is TRBV5-1 and J is TRBJ2-3; D remains ambiguous. This CDR3 has 14 residues. Deletions cut 0 bases from V and 4 bases from J, with 9 bases between. Looked up from germline, CDR1 is SGHRS and CDR2 is YFSETQ. In DNA form, the CDR3 reads TGCGCCAGCAGCTTGGGACAAGGACCAGATACGCAGTATTTT. The encoded protein is CASSLGQGPDTQYF.

This clone was seen more than once but under ten times. This chain joins TRBV5-1 and TRBJ2-2; D unresolved. The length of the CDR3 is 15 residues. Germline V gives CDR1 SGHRS, CDR2 YFSETQ. Between the trimmed V and J ends, which lost 1 base and 4 bases, there was a span of 11 bases. The CDR3 coding sequence is TGCGCCAGCAGCTTGAACCCGGACGGCACCGGGGAGCTGTTTTTT. Translated, it gives CASSLNPDGTGELFF. The whole variable domain, filled in from reference TRBV5-1 and TRBJ2-2, reads KAGVTQTPRYLIKTRGQQVTLSCSPISGHRSVSWYQQTPGQGLQFLFEYFSETQRNKGNFPGRFSGRQFSNSRSEMNVSTLELGDSALYLCASSLNPDGTGELFFGEGSRLTVL.

This sequence joins TRBV7-2 and TRBJ2-3; TRBD2 matches 7 bases. Germline lookup yields CDR1 SGHTA and CDR2 FQGNSA. The CDR3 has 15 residues. V was clipped by 5 bases and J by 0 bases; unmatched bases: 5. The CDR3 nucleotides read TGTGCCAGCAGCCGGGACTACTCTAGCACAGATACGCAGTATTTT. Encoded protein: CASSRDYSSTDTQYF.

The V call is TRBV6-5, the J call TRBJ2-7; D gene uncertain. Trimming took off 4 bases at V and 6 bases at J, with 10 bases between the two ends. Looked up from germline, CDR1 is MNHEY and CDR2 is SVGAGI. This CDR3 region has 12 residues. This CDR3 reads CASSWGGSEQYF. DNA of the CDR3: TGTGCCAGCAGTTGGGGTGGATCCGAGCAGTACTTC.

This clone was counted a single time. The chain uses TRBV11-2 and TRBJ1-2; 9 bases are a match to TRBD1. The CDR3 totals 14 residues. CDR1 is SGHAT, CDR2 FQNNGV, per germline. The trim removed 4 bases at V and 3 bases at J, leaving 3 bases unmatched. DNA of the CDR3: TGTGCCAGCAGCTCGGACAGGGGTGACTATGGCTACACCTTC. Its protein product is CASSSDRGDYGYTF.

This chain links TRBV10-2 with TRBJ2-7; tentatively, D is TRBD2 (5 bases). V lost 7 bases and J 6 bases, leaving 19 bases between the germline ends. CDR1 and CDR2 (germline): WSHSY, SAAADI. This CDR3 contains 14 residues. CDR3 sequence reads: CASILTSSSPEQYF. For the CDR3, the DNA is TGCGCCAGCATCCTCACCTCTAGCAGCCCCGAGCAGTACTTC.

This clone was found once. The V gene is TRBV28, the J gene TRBJ2-3; 12 nucleotides align to TRBD1. The CDR3 spans 15 residues. Trimming removed 5 bases from V and 3 bases from J; junction bases left unmatched: 3. From germline, CDR1 is MDHEN and CDR2 SYDVKM. The CDR3 DNA follows: TGTGCCAGCAGTCCGGGACAGGGGGCGACAGATACGCAGTATTTT. Residues: CASSPGQGATDTQYF. Supplemented by reference TRBV28 and TRBJ2-3, the full variable domain reads DVKVTQSSRYLVKRTGEKVFLECVQDMDHENMFWYRQDPGLGLRLIYFSYDVKMKEKGDIPEGYSVSREKKERFSLILESASTNQTSMYLCASSPGQGATDTQYFGPGTRLTVL.

This clone has only one observation. The rearrangement uses TRBV7-8 and TRBJ2-1; 10 bases are shared with TRBD2. CDR1 and CDR2 (germline): SGHVS, FQNEAQ. Trimming at V came to 2 bases and at J to 5 bases, leaving 3 bases not matched to a gene. The CDR3 sequence is 15 residues long. CDR3 bases: TGTGCCAGCAGCTTACTCCTAGCGGGGGACAATGAGCAGTTCTTC. Protein sequence: CASSLLLAGDNEQFF.